The 18 T cell receptor beta chains below all came from one sample that was sequenced in a study of human T cells and chemical hapten exposure. Time point in this sample: patch test 1, 2 weeks after DPC sensitization. As to treatment: therapeutic diphenylcyclopropenone sensitization with weekly scalp DPC. TCRdb called the RACE reads again in MiXCR, with one record for every CDR3 protein. The repertoire holds about 340,000 distinct CDR3 sequences, with under 9% as singletons. The specimen comprised whole blood, sampled in connection with sensitization to the hapten diphenylcyclopropenone (DPC). The receptors originated from a woman aged 18-30 years with alopecia areata. Some clones in this sample may be carry-over from other donors' samples.

This clonotype occurred a few times. The rearrangement joins TRBV6-5 to TRBJ1-1; 8 bases are shared with TRBD1. With 7 bases clipped from V and 6 bases from J, the junction kept 10 bases outside the gene matches. The germline V gene has CDR1 MNHEY and CDR2 SVGAGI. The CDR3 covers 14 residues. The CDR3 DNA reads TGTGCCAGCAACGAACAGGGGGACATAGCTGAAGCTTTCTTT. Its translation is CASNEQGDIAEAFF.

This clonotype was picked up a small number of times. The chain is built from TRBV27 and TRBJ1-5; TRBD1 matches 11 bases. The CDR3 has 19 amino acids. Unmatched junction bases numbered 14, after V lost 6 bases and J lost 1 base. Germline V CDR1 and CDR2: MNHEY, SMNVEV (reference sequence). The DNA for the CDR3 is TGTGCCAGCAGCCCTTATGGACAGGGGGCGAATCCGAGCAATCAGCCCCAGCATTTT. Translated, it gives CASSPYGQGANPSNQPQHF.

This chain connects TRBV25-1 to TRBJ2-7; TRBD1 aligns across 10 bases. CDR3 length: 16 residues. After removal of 1 base from V and 4 bases from J, the junction contained 7 bases not matched to a gene. The germline V gene encodes CDR1 MGHDK and CDR2 SYGVNS. CDR3 loop: CASSELGGQGSYEQYF. Written as DNA, the CDR3 is TGTGCCAGCAGTGAATTGGGGGGACAGGGGTCGTACGAGCAGTACTTC.

This clonotype was picked up many times. The chain combines TRBV4-2 with TRBJ2-2, with 10 bases matching TRBD2. CDR1 and CDR2 (germline): LGHNA, YNFKEQ. CDR3 length: 18 residues. Losses at the gene ends were 2 bases for V and 0 bases for J; bases not matched to a gene: 6. Here the CDR3 reads CASSQPTSGDPNTGELFF. CDR3 nucleotide sequence: TGTGCCAGCAGCCAACCTACTAGCGGGGACCCGAACACCGGGGAGCTGTTTTTT.

This rearrangement joins TRBV11-2 to TRBJ2-7, with TRBD2 matching 7 bases. The CDR3 is 15 amino acids. Germline V CDR1 and CDR2: SGHAT, FQNNGV. J was trimmed by 2 bases and V by 5 bases; bases with no gene match: 9. CDR3 loop: CASSLSPGRAYEQYF. CDR3 nucleotide sequence: TGTGCCAGCAGCCTCTCTCCGGGGAGGGCCTACGAGCAGTACTTC.

This clonotype was seen repeatedly, ten times or more. The chain carries TRBV27 and TRBJ2-7; TRBD1 matches 10 bases. The V and J ends lost 2 bases and 5 bases, in that order; junction bases with no gene match: 12. CDR3 length equals 17 residues. Germline assignment: CDR1 MNHEY and CDR2 SMNVEV (reference sequence). CDR3 DNA sequence: TGTGCCAGCAGTTTAGGATTTCCGGGACAGGGGTTCAACGAGCAGTACTTC. Encoded protein: CASSLGFPGQGFNEQYF.

As concerns this clonotype: The junction does not match germline at one end; this may be a read error. The chain links TRBV6-1 to TRBJ1-1; 9 bases fit TRBD1. The CDR3 is made up of 16 amino acids. The germline V gene has CDR1 MNHNS and CDR2 SASEGT. CDR3 sequence (DNA): TGTGCCAGCAGCGAAGGGACAGGGATAATGAACACTGAAGCTTTCTTT. Protein product: CASSEGTGIMNTEAFF.

This clonotype has at least ten counts. V and J are TRBV1 and TRBJ2-7; the table's D call, TRBD1, has no DNA check behind it. TRBV1 is annotated as a pseudogene. CDR3 length: 15 amino acids. Here the CDR3 reads CTSTPADRKLGEQYF. The CDR3, as DNA: TGCACCAGCACCCCGGCAGACAGGAAACTTGGCGAGCAGTACTTC.

This clonotype was seen many times. V usage is TRBV20-1 and J usage is TRBJ1-5; D is possibly TRBD1 (6 bases). The CDR3 extends over 13 amino acids. Per germline, CDR1 DFQATT and CDR2 SNEGSKA (reference sequence). Trimming removed 3 bases from V and 4 bases from J, with 10 bases in between. The CDR3 DNA reads TGCAGTGCTAGTGGACAGTTAAATCAGCCCCAGCATTTT. This encodes CSASGQLNQPQHF.

This clonotype has more than one count but fewer than ten. The gene calls are TRBV6-5 and TRBJ1-4, with D possibly being TRBD1 (5 bases). This CDR3 has 16 amino acids. CDR1 is MNHEY, CDR2 SVGAGI, per germline. The V and J ends lost 6 bases and 4 bases respectively, with 18 bases between them. The CDR3 reads CASSRGRSPDNEKLFF. Written as DNA, the CDR3 is TGTGCCAGCAGCCGGGGCCGCTCGCCCGATAATGAAAAACTGTTTTTT.

This clonotype showed up many times. V is TRBV6-6 and J is TRBJ1-5; a weak D match, TRBD1 (6 bases). CDR3 length equals 17 residues. Germline-derived CDR1 and CDR2 are MNHNY and SVGAGI (reference sequence). The V and J ends lost 7 bases and 0 bases respectively, with 19 bases between them. The CDR3 region is CASTLTRDTYSNQPQHF. CDR3 bases: TGTGCCAGCACCTTGACCCGGGACACATATAGCAATCAGCCCCAGCATTTT.

This clonotype was recorded at least ten times. This chain links TRBV29-1 with TRBJ1-5, with 9 bases identical to TRBD1. Trimming took 4 bases from V and 4 from J; bases not matched to a gene: 2. The CDR3 has 13 residues. The germline gives CDR1 SQVTM, CDR2 ANQGSEA. CDR3 coding DNA: TGCAGCGTTGGGACAGGGGAGAATCAGCCCCAGCATTTT. Its protein product is CSVGTGENQPQHF.

The chain has TRBV6-2 or TRBV6-3 and TRBJ1-6, with 11 bases identical to TRBD1. V dropped 5 bases and J dropped 7; count of bases not matched to a gene: 1. The germline gives CDR1 MNHEY, CDR2 SVGEGT. The CDR3 totals 14 residues. CDR3: CASSRDRGNSPLHF. The CDR3 DNA is TGTGCCAGCAGTCGGGACAGGGGGAATTCACCCCTCCACTTT.

The V call is TRBV20-1, the J call TRBJ1-6; 8 bases are shared with TRBD1. V was pared by 5 bases and J by 7 bases, with 7 bases of the junction left unmatched. The CDR3 is made up of 14 amino acids. Germline values: CDR1 DFQATT, CDR2 SNEGSKA (reference sequence). The CDR3 here is CSARSGTGNSPLHF. The CDR3 nucleotides are TGCAGTGCTCGATCCGGGACAGGCAATTCACCCCTCCACTTT.

The J gene is TRBJ2-2, the V gene TRBV24-1; 7 bases are shared with TRBD1. Germline CDR1 reads KGHDR; CDR2 reads SFDVKD. This CDR3 spans 16 amino acids. The V gene end was trimmed by 1 base and the J gene end by 6 bases; junction bases not matched to a gene: 7. The chain's CDR3 is CATSDLRGQSAGELFF. CDR3 DNA sequence: TGTGCCACCAGTGATTTAAGGGGGCAGTCCGCCGGGGAGCTGTTTTTT.

The V gene is TRBV7-2, the J gene TRBJ1-3; no firm D call. CDR1 and CDR2 from the germline V gene are SGHTA and FQGNSA. V was pared by 1 base and J by 0 bases, with 22 bases between. This CDR3 spans 20 amino acids. DNA of the CDR3: TGTGCCAGCAGCTTAGATGGGCCCTCACTCCTGGTTACCTCTGGAAACACCATATATTTT. Encoded protein: CASSLDGPSLLVTSGNTIYF. The whole variable domain, filled in from reference TRBV7-2 and TRBJ1-3, reads GAGVSQSPSNKVTEKGKDVELRCDPISGHTALYWYRQSLGQGLEFLIYFQGNSAPDKSGLPSDRFSAERTGGSVSTLTIQRTQQEDSAVYLCASSLDGPSLLVTSGNTIYFGEGSWLTVV.

The chain has TRBV9 and TRBJ1-4; 8 positions match TRBD1. This CDR3 comprises 16 residues. Germline CDR1 is SGDLS and CDR2 is YYNGEE. Unmatched junction bases numbered 3, after V lost 2 bases and J lost 0 bases. CDR3 in DNA: TGTGCCAGCAGCGTTCAGGGGGCTCCAACTAATGAAAAACTGTTTTTT. This sequence encodes CASSVQGAPTNEKLFF.

This clonotype showed up just a few times. V is TRBV3-1 and J is TRBJ1-1; 8 bases map to TRBD1. V was clipped by 0 bases and J by 6 bases; unmatched bases: 15. Germline CDR1 is LGHDT and CDR2 is YNNKEL (reference sequence). The CDR3 is 18 residues long. CDR3 protein: CASSQENRGSLSTPEAFF. The CDR3 bases are TGTGCCAGCAGCCAAGAGAACAGGGGGTCCCTGTCGACTCCTGAAGCTTTCTTT.